Listed below are T cell receptor beta chains from one sample, sequenced in a study of blood T cell repertoires in COVID-19. Using immunoSEQ multiplex PCR, the repertoire was profiled, and TCRdb retains in-frame clones only, with some absent. The repertoire holds some 170,000 clones, with approximately 78% as singletons. The sample taken for sequencing was PBMCs or T cells enriched from blood (not recorded which). These receptors were taken from a woman aged 45-60 years who had recovered from COVID-19. Both conserved end residues are part of each CDR3. A D gene is named only where the DNA matches it firmly. Clone size is shown for a subset of rows, as once, few, many or a class of expanded clone.

.	TRBV4-1	TRBD2	TRBJ2-1	CASSHTQALAGVNEQFF	TGCGCCAGCAGCCATACGCAAGCACTAGCGGGAGTTAATGAGCAGTTCTTC
.	TRBV9	.	TRBJ1-3	CASSPVSGNTIYF	TGTGCCAGTTCCCCGGTCTCTGGAAACACCATATATTTT
.	TRBV4-1	.	TRBJ2-1	CASSQDISEVMVNEQFF	TGCGCCAGCAGCCAAGATATCAGCGAGGTAATGGTCAATGAGCAGTTCTTC
.	TRBV30	TRBD1	TRBJ2-6	CACFGQATSSGANVLTF	TGTGCCTGCTTTGGACAGGCGACGTCCTCTGGGGCCAACGTCCTGACTTTC
.	TRBV5-5	.	TRBJ2-5	CASSSAAGRETQYF	TGTGCCAGCAGCTCAGCGGCAGGAAGGGAGACCCAGTACTTC
.	TRBV7-6	TRBD2	TRBJ2-1	CASSSPLRTSVIGGNEQFF	TGTGCCAGCAGCTCTCCCCTCCGGACTAGCGTTATAGGTGGGAATGAGCAGTTCTTC
.	TRBV3-1/TRBV3-2	.	TRBJ2-7	CASTSPGDEQYF	TGTGCCAGCACTTCTCCGGGGGACGAGCAGTACTTC
.	TRBV10-3	TRBD2	TRBJ2-3	CAVTSGRATDTQYF	TGTGCCGTAACTAGCGGGAGAGCTACAGATACGCAGTATTTT
.	TRBV5-4	.	TRBJ1-1	CASSVDPGVVENTEAFF	TGTGCCAGCAGCGTCGACCCAGGGGTTGTGGAGAACACTGAAGCTTTCTTT
once	TRBV4-1	.	TRBJ1-1	CASSQAPPPGGTEAFF	TGCGCCAGCAGCCAAGCCCCTCCCCCCGGGGGCACTGAAGCTTTCTTT
few	TRBV7-9	.	TRBJ1-4	CASSLQANEKLFF	TGTGCCAGCAGCTTACAGGCTAATGAAAAACTGTTTTTT
few	TRBV27	TRBD2	TRBJ2-1	CASRPTSGRSPSSYNEQFF	TGTGCCAGCAGGCCGACTAGCGGGAGGTCTCCCAGCTCCTACAATGAGCAGTTCTTC
.	TRBV14	TRBD1	TRBJ1-1	CASSRGMGQGNTEAFF	TGTGCCAGCAGCCGGGGGATGGGACAGGGGAACACTGAAGCTTTCTTT
.	TRBV20-1	TRBD2	TRBJ2-5	CSASGLAEETQYF	TGCAGTGCTAGTGGTCTAGCGGAAGAGACCCAGTACTTC
once	TRBV20-1	TRBD2	TRBJ2-5	CSASGGGAKETQYF	TGCAGTGCTAGTGGGGGGGGTGCCAAAGAGACCCAGTACTTC
once	TRBV7-9	.	TRBJ1-3	CASSLGFVGASGNTIYF	TGTGCCAGCAGCTTAGGATTCGTGGGGGCTTCTGGAAACACCATATATTTT
many	TRBV6-2/TRBV6-3	TRBD2	TRBJ2-3	CASSQPRTSGTTDTQYF	TGTGCCAGCAGTCAGCCGAGGACTAGCGGGACTACAGATACGCAGTATTTT
.	TRBV19	TRBD1	TRBJ1-1	CASTTTGGNTEAFF	TGTGCCAGTACCACGACAGGGGGCAACACTGAAGCTTTCTTT
.	TRBV4-2	TRBD1	TRBJ1-4	CASSQDLDRAWEKLFF	TGTGCCAGCAGCCAAGATTTGGACAGGGCTTGGGAAAAACTGTTTTTT
.	TRBV11-2	.	TRBJ1-3	CASSSTGPSSGNTIYF	TGTGCCAGCAGCTCAACAGGGCCCAGCTCTGGAAACACCATATATTTT
.	TRBV18	TRBD1	TRBJ1-1	CASSPRTGVNTEAFF	TGTGCCAGCTCACCTCGGACAGGGGTGAACACTGAAGCTTTCTTT
once	TRBV27	.	TRBJ1-5	CASRIRGYSNQPQHF	TGTGCCAGCAGAATAAGGGGTTATAGCAATCAGCCCCAGCATTTT
.	TRBV5-4	TRBD1	TRBJ1-3	CASSYGTGSTSGNTIYF	TGTGCCAGCAGCTACGGGACAGGGTCTACCTCTGGAAACACCATATATTTT
once	TRBV3-1/TRBV3-2	.	TRBJ2-2	CASSPFLSSGNTGELFF	TGTGCCAGCAGCCCGTTTTTGAGTAGCGGTAACACCGGGGAGCTGTTTTTT
.	TRBV5-6	.	TRBJ1-1	CASSLGVQYTEAFF	TGTGCCAGCAGCTTGGGCGTCCAATACACTGAAGCTTTCTTT
.	TRBV6-5	TRBD1	TRBJ1-5	CASSYGGTGNQPQHF	TGTGCCAGCAGTTATGGGGGGACAGGGAATCAGCCCCAGCATTTT
.	TRBV5-1	.	TRBJ1-4	CASSLGTAGLNEKLFF	TGCGCCAGCAGCTTGGGAACTGCGGGACTTAATGAAAAACTGTTTTTT